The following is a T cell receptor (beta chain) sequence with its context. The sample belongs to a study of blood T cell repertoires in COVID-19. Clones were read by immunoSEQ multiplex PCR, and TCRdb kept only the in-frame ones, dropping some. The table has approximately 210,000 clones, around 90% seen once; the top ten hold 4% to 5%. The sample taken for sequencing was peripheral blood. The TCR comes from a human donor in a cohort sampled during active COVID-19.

The CDR3: CASSLAAGLFYGYTF. CDR3 bases: TGTGCCAGCAGCTTGGCCGCAGGACTCTTCTATGGCTACACCTTC. V gene TRBV5-4 combines with J gene TRBJ1-2; D not certain. The CDR3 totals 15 residues. Trimming shortened V by 0 bases and J by 4 bases, and 13 bases separated the two germline ends. Germline CDR1 SGHNT, CDR2 YYREEE (reference sequence).